Presented here are 20 T cell receptor beta chains from one specimen sequenced in a study of blood T cells in healthy people across ages. Combining a sample-barcoded 5' primer with a J-beta primer mix, a second PCR ran for about 7 to 11 cycles. TCRdb itself ran the 5' RACE reads through MiXCR, one entry per CDR3 protein. The table has 700,000 to 950,000 distinct CDR3 sequences, 55% to 70% seen once. Sequenced: blood. All receptors derive from a man under 40 in good health.

A few counts support this clonotype. The chain couples TRBV7-9 to TRBJ2-7, with D unclear. The V and J ends lost 5 bases and 5 bases respectively, with 13 bases between them. Germline lookup yields CDR1 SEHNR and CDR2 FQNEAQ (reference sequence). CDR3 length equals 13 residues. The CDR3 DNA is TGTGCCAGCAGCGAACCCCTTGGGAACGAGCAGTACTTC. Residues: CASSEPLGNEQYF.

The chain uses TRBV15 and TRBJ2-4; the match to TRBD1 covers 7 bases. The germline CDR1 and CDR2 sequences are LNHNV and YYDKDF (reference sequence). With 4 bases clipped from V and 6 bases from J, the junction kept 9 bases outside the gene matches. The CDR3 sequence is 15 residues long. Here the CDR3 reads CATSTRGQSINIQYF. CDR3 DNA sequence: TGTGCCACCAGCACTCGGGGACAGTCTATAAACATTCAGTACTTC.

This clonotype was seen a few times. The chain uses TRBV10-3 and TRBJ2-7, with 9 bases that match TRBD1. Germline CDR1 and CDR2: ENHRY and SYGVKD. V shed 4 bases and J 3 bases; nucleotides not matched to a gene: 4. The CDR3 spans 14 residues. The CDR3 here is CAISARDRVYEQYF. In nucleotides, the CDR3 is TGTGCCATCAGTGCCCGGGACAGGGTCTACGAGCAGTACTTC.

This clonotype was found once. This chain joins TRBV25-1 and TRBJ1-2, with unresolved D. Trimming cost V 6 bases and J 12 bases, with 11 bases left between them. This CDR3 comprises 10 residues. Germline values: CDR1 MGHDK, CDR2 SYGVNS. CDR3 nucleotides: TGTGCCAGCAGCCAAATACTCCACACCTTC. Its translation is CASSQILHTF.

This chain links TRBV6-5 with TRBJ2-3, with TRBD2 identical over 7 bases. CDR1 and CDR2 (germline): MNHEY, SVGAGI. V shed 5 bases and J 4 bases; nucleotides not matched to a gene: 6. The CDR3 covers 14 residues. CDR3 residues: CASSTWTRADTQYF. The DNA for the CDR3 is TGTGCCAGCAGTACCTGGACTAGAGCAGATACGCAGTATTTT.

V usage is TRBV20-1 and J usage is TRBJ1-4, with D possibly being TRBD1 (5 bases). Trimming shortened V by 3 bases and J by 3 bases, and 20 bases separated the two germline ends. CDR1 is DFQATT, CDR2 SNEGSKA, per germline (reference sequence). The CDR3 runs to 17 residues. The CDR3 sequence: CSARNPGRGGPNEKLFF. CDR3 sequence (DNA): TGCAGTGCTAGGAACCCGGGACGGGGGGGACCTAATGAAAAACTGTTTTTT.

The rearrangement uses TRBV6-2 or TRBV6-3 and TRBJ2-5; D is undetermined. This CDR3 region has 11 residues. CDR1 is MNHEY and CDR2 is SVGEGT in the germline V gene. V lost 8 bases, J lost 7 bases, and 11 bases lay in between. CDR3 amino acids: CASGSGGTQYF. CDR3 coding DNA: TGTGCCAGCGGGTCCGGCGGGACCCAGTACTTC.

This CDR3 is CSARDVERDTQYF. For the CDR3, the DNA is TGCAGTGCTAGAGATGTGGAGAGGGATACGCAGTATTTT. The rearrangement uses TRBV20-1 and TRBJ2-3, with unresolved D. V was pared by 0 bases and J by 6 bases, with 10 bases between. The CDR3 sequence is 13 residues long. Per germline, CDR1 DFQATT and CDR2 SNEGSKA (reference sequence).

V is TRBV7-3 and J is TRBJ2-5, with 7 bases identical to TRBD2. CDR1 SGHTA and CDR2 FQGTGA come from the germline V gene. This CDR3 has 15 amino acids. The V segment lost 3 bases and the J segment 2 bases; nucleotides outside the gene matches: 6. The CDR3 here is CASSFQGGRQETQYF. CDR3 nucleotide sequence: TGTGCCAGCAGCTTTCAGGGCGGGAGACAAGAGACCCAGTACTTC.

The chain is built from TRBV9 and TRBJ1-6; TRBD1 might be the D (5 bases). The V end lost 0 bases, the J end lost 10 bases, and 5 bases lay between the germline ends. The CDR3 loop spans 12 amino acids. CDR1 and CDR2 from the germline V gene are SGDLS and YYNGEE. The CDR3 is CASSVEGSPLHF. As DNA, the CDR3 is TGTGCCAGCAGCGTAGAGGGGTCACCCCTCCACTTT.

This clonotype has only a few counts. V is TRBV2 and J is TRBJ2-6; D is unresolved. This CDR3 spans 13 amino acids. Germline-derived CDR1 and CDR2 are SNHLY and FYNNEI. Trimming took 7 bases from V and 0 from J, leaving 4 bases between them. CDR3 sequence reads: CASTVSGANVLTF. As DNA, the CDR3 is TGTGCCAGCACAGTCTCTGGGGCCAACGTCCTGACTTTC. Looking up the rest from reference TRBV2 and TRBJ2-6 gives the full variable domain: EPEVTQTPSHQVTQMGQEVILRCVPISNHLYFYWYRQILGQKVEFLVSFYNNEISEKSEIFDDQFSVERPDGSNFTLKIRSTKLEDSAMYFCASTVSGANVLTFGAGSRLTVL.

The rearrangement uses TRBV18 and TRBJ2-3; D unresolved. Deletions cut 0 bases from V and 5 bases from J, with 12 bases between. This CDR3 region has 15 residues. CDR1 is KGHSH, CDR2 LQKENI, per germline. DNA of the CDR3: TGTGCCAGCTCACCACCTTCCAGCCCGGGAGATACGCAGTATTTT. Translated, it gives CASSPPSSPGDTQYF.

The chain has TRBV3-1 and TRBJ2-3, with D perhaps assigned TRBD1 or TRBD2 (5 bases each). Germline CDR1 and CDR2: LGHDT and YNNKEL (reference sequence). The ends were cut back, 1 base at V and 4 bases at J, with 9 bases in the middle. CDR3 size: 14 residues. The CDR3 DNA follows: TGTGCCAGCAGCCAAGTTGGGGGAGCAGATACGCAGTATTTT. Protein: CASSQVGGADTQYF.

A single count supports this clonotype. The chain carries TRBV7-2 and TRBJ2-7, with D perhaps TRBD1 (5 bases). This CDR3 has 16 amino acids. The germline gives CDR1 SGHTA, CDR2 FQGNSA. V dropped 5 bases and J dropped 3 bases, with 20 bases sitting between them. CDR3 DNA sequence: TGTGCCAGCAGCCACAGAGGTCCCCTAGGGGACTACGAGCAGTACTTC. Its translation: CASSHRGPLGDYEQYF.

This clonotype has more than one count but fewer than ten. This chain links TRBV28 with TRBJ2-7; TRBD2 matches at 11 bases. This CDR3 is built from 16 residues. V lost 6 bases, J lost 5 bases, and 12 bases stayed unmatched. Germline-derived CDR1 and CDR2 are MDHEN and SYDVKM. The CDR3 reads CASRSPPGLAAHEQYF. In DNA, the CDR3 is TGTGCCAGCAGATCCCCCCCGGGACTAGCGGCCCACGAGCAGTACTTC.

This clonotype was picked up a small number of times. The chain links TRBV20-1 to TRBJ1-2; D may be TRBD1 (6 bases). The CDR3 length is 12 residues. Trimming stripped 2 bases from V and 8 bases from J, with 12 bases between. Germline V gene lookup returns CDR1 DFQATT and CDR2 SNEGSKA (reference sequence). The CDR3 DNA reads TGCAGTGCTAGACCCACAGGGTCCGGCTACACCTTC. Translation: CSARPTGSGYTF.

Only a few counts were recorded for this clonotype. The rearrangement uses TRBV7-2 and TRBJ1-2; D not resolved. This CDR3 is built from 14 residues. The V gene's germline CDR1 is SGHTA and CDR2 FQGNSA. The V and J ends lost 4 bases and 3 bases respectively, with 12 bases between them. CDR3 residues: CASSSFTAHYGYTF. In nucleotides, the CDR3 is TGTGCCAGCAGCTCTTTTACAGCCCACTATGGCTACACCTTC.

J is TRBJ2-1 and V is TRBV12-5, with a weak D call TRBD2 (5 bases). There are 13 residues in the CDR3. Between the trimmed V and J ends, which lost 7 bases and 0 bases, there was a span of 7 bases. Per the germline V gene, CDR1 is LGHNT and CDR2 is FRNRAP. This CDR3 is CASVGASYNEQFF. CDR3 DNA: TGTGCTAGTGTGGGAGCCTCCTACAATGAGCAGTTCTTC.

The V gene is TRBV7-8, the J gene TRBJ2-7, with 7 bases lining up with TRBD1. The trim removed 6 bases at V and 3 bases at J, leaving 8 bases unmatched. Germline V gene sequence: CDR1 SGHVS, CDR2 FQNEAQ. The CDR3 has 14 amino acids. In DNA form, the CDR3 reads TGTGCCAGCAGGCCCGGGACAGTGAGCTACGAGCAGTACTTC. It specifies CASRPGTVSYEQYF.

The chain joins TRBV6-1 to TRBJ1-1; D remains ambiguous. The CDR3 length is 13 residues. Trimming cost V 8 bases and J 8 bases, with 18 bases left between them. Germline CDR1 and CDR2: MNHNS and SASEGT. CDR3 in amino acids: CASLRQPVPEAFF. The DNA for the CDR3 is TGTGCCAGCTTACGGCAGCCTGTCCCAGAAGCTTTCTTT.